Presented here are 9 T cell receptor beta chains from one specimen sequenced in a study of T cell clusters in autoimmune cytopenias. TRB amplification used approximately 270 ng of peripheral blood genomic DNA. TRB rearrangements were amplified by touch-down multiplex PCR with mixed TRB-A/B primers. From the multiplex PCR reads, TCRdb lists one entry per CDR3 protein and no DNA. This sample carries approximately 7,000 distinct CDR3 sequences, with around 18% going to the ten biggest clones. These records were also assigned to another study, of T cell repertoires in aging, cancer and after chemotherapy.

Sample: peripheral blood. Receptors were obtained from a human donor in good health.

This clonotype ranks as medium-sized (0.01 to 0.1%) in terms of frequency. V and J are TRBV6-5 and TRBJ1-5. Germline lookup yields CDR1 MNHEY and CDR2 SVGAGI. The CDR3 runs to 15 residues. CDR3 sequence reads: CASSDTPPINQPQHF.

The rearrangement joins TRBV6-5 to TRBJ2-3; as DNA is missing, the TRBD1 call by TCRdb cannot be tested. CDR3 size: 16 residues. Germline CDR1 MNHEY, CDR2 SVGAGI. CDR3 protein: CASMRTGTGGGDTQYF.

The chain's CDR3 is CASSLVGGSYNEQFF. The V call is TRBV11-1, the J call TRBJ2-1. The CDR3 is 15 amino acids. Germline assignment: CDR1 SGHAT and CDR2 FQDESV (reference sequence).

Measured by frequency, this clonotype is medium-sized (0.01 to 0.1%). This sequence joins TRBV12-3 or TRBV12-4 and TRBJ2-5; the TCRdb D gene call, TRBD1, has no DNA to confirm it. The CDR3 extends over 12 amino acids. CDR3 sequence reads: CASEGQGETQYF.

V and J are TRBV19 and TRBJ1-4; TCRdb lists TRBD1, though no DNA is available to test this call. The germline gives CDR1 LNHDA, CDR2 SQIVND (reference sequence). The CDR3 sequence is 13 residues long. CDR3 sequence reads: CASRDRSNEKLFF.

Considering frequency, this clonotype is medium-sized. The chain employs TRBV5-7 and TRBJ2-5; TCRdb's D call of TRBD2 is untestable without DNA. TRBV5-7 carries the ORF label, with uncertain function. CDR3 size: 17 residues. CDR3 sequence: CASSRGLAGGGQETQYF.

The rearrangement uses TRBV20-1 and TRBJ2-2; lacking DNA, the TRBD2 call made by TCRdb goes unchecked. This CDR3 is built from 16 residues. Germline V gene data show CDR1 as DFQATT and CDR2 as SNEGSKA (reference sequence). The chain's CDR3 is CSARPSGGANTGELFF.

This clonotype is medium-sized by frequency. The chain links TRBV6-1 to TRBJ1-4; TCRdb lists TRBD1, though no DNA is available to test this call. CDR1 and CDR2 (germline): MNHNS, SASEGT. This CDR3 has 16 amino acids. The CDR3 region is CASMRTGTGGGEKLFF.

The rearrangement links TRBV4-3 to TRBJ1-2; TCRdb gives TRBD1 as the D gene, but with no DNA this cannot be confirmed. This CDR3 region has 16 residues. Germline V gene data show CDR1 as LGHNA and CDR2 as YSLEER. The CDR3 loop reads CASSQDGTGVINGYTF.